This T cell receptor beta chain originates from a study of T cell responses to AZD1222 COVID-19 vaccine. Study results and limitations: The reported proportion of spike-specific TCRs targeting unmutated variant regions was nearly half. There were repertoire samples only from the period after the peak T cell response. Females made up more of the donors, who were largely white British, and clonal diversity may have come out too low. Elevations in Spike-specific TCR breadth and depth followed administration of two AZD1222 doses.

Points on this clone: Its antigen remains unknown.

Germline CDR1 SGHRS, CDR2 YFSETQ. The V and J ends lost 3 bases and 0 bases, in that order; junction bases with no gene match: 3. The CDR3 length is 15 residues. Data came from immunoSEQ multiplex PCR; TCRdb stores just in-frame clones and leaves some out. Of 100,000 to 120,000 clones detected, about 86% appear once; the ten largest clones hold about 3.3%. The chain uses TRBV5-1 and TRBJ1-3, with TRBD1 identical over 7 bases. The sequenced sample was peripheral blood, obtained on day 0 of AZD1222 vaccination. This clonotype was sampled from an adult in good health. DNA of the CDR3: TGCGCCAGCAGCTCGGGACAGAGCTCTGGAAACACCATATATTTT. This encodes CASSSGQSSGNTIYF.